These 19 T cell receptor beta chains share one sample of origin, sequenced in a study of T cell repertoires in cytomegalovirus infection. No antigen has been identified for these receptors. TCRdb reprocessed the reads with MiXCR, giving one entry per CDR3 protein. The sample carries 650,000 to 900,000 distinct CDR3 sequences, about 28% recorded once. The material sequenced was cultured CD8+ T cells from PBMCs, taken from culture after CMV antigen stimulation. These receptor sequences come from a human donor in good health (CMV status not recorded). Some clones in this sample may be carry-over from other donors' samples.

The gene calls are TRBV19 and TRBJ2-1; no reliable D call. Germline V gives CDR1 LNHDA, CDR2 SQIVND (reference sequence). V lost 3 bases and J 0 bases, leaving 15 bases between the germline ends. This CDR3 region has 17 residues. The CDR3 sequence is CASSIPDIPFSYNEQFF. The CDR3 DNA sequence: TGTGCCAGTAGTATTCCCGACATACCGTTCTCCTACAATGAGCAGTTCTTC. Together with reference TRBV19 and TRBJ2-1, the CDR3 gives the full variable domain: DGGITQSPKYLFRKEGQNVTLSCEQNLNHDAMYWYRQDPGQGLRLIYYSQIVNDFQKGDIAEGYSVSREKKESFPLTVTSAQKNPTAFYLCASSIPDIPFSYNEQFFGPGTRLTVL.

The rearrangement links TRBV7-6 to TRBJ2-5; 8 bases line up with TRBD2. The germline V gene has CDR1 SGHVS and CDR2 FNYEAQ. The junction had 10 bases not matched to a gene; V was cut back by 6 bases and J by 1 base. CDR3 length: 16 amino acids. The CDR3 nucleotides read TGTGCCAGCAGGGAAGGTCGCGGGGGGCCCCAAGAGACCCAGTACTTC. Its translation is CASREGRGGPQETQYF.

This clonotype was seen only a few times. This sequence joins TRBV5-6 and TRBJ2-1; 9 bases are a match to TRBD1. Germline V gene lookup returns CDR1 SGHDT and CDR2 YYEEEE. CDR3 length equals 13 residues. V lost 7 bases, J lost 5 bases, and 4 bases stayed unmatched. The CDR3 loop is CASDRTGDNEQFF. As DNA, the CDR3 is TGTGCCAGCGATCGGACAGGGGACAATGAGCAGTTCTTC.

The chain links TRBV12-3 or TRBV12-4 to TRBJ1-2; the D is unclear. Trimming removed 3 bases at V and 6 bases at J, with 11 bases between. CDR3 length equals 13 residues. The CDR3 protein is CASSFLVNDGYTF. The CDR3 DNA reads TGTGCCAGCAGTTTCCTCGTGAACGATGGCTACACCTTC.

This clonotype has ten or more counts. This chain links TRBV7-2 with TRBJ2-5; 7 bases agree with TRBD2. This CDR3 contains 13 residues. The J segment lost 5 bases and the V segment lost 5 bases, leaving 5 bases of the junction unmatched. The germline V gene encodes CDR1 SGHTA and CDR2 FQGNSA. CDR3 nucleotide sequence: TGTGCCAGCAGCGACCCTAGCGGTGAGACCCAGTACTTC. It specifies CASSDPSGETQYF.

The gene calls are TRBV6-5 and TRBJ2-6, with 7 bases identical to TRBD1. The V gene end was trimmed by 6 bases and the J gene end by 2 bases; junction bases not matched to a gene: 4. The CDR3 spans 15 residues. Germline-derived CDR1 and CDR2 are MNHEY and SVGAGI. The CDR3 protein is CASSRQGPGANVLTF. CDR3 bases: TGTGCCAGCAGCCGACAGGGCCCTGGGGCCAACGTCCTGACTTTC.

This clonotype has just a few counts. V and J are TRBV7-9 and TRBJ1-3; D is ambiguous. Germline V lookup: CDR1 SEHNR, CDR2 FQNEAQ (reference sequence). Deletions cut 0 bases from V and 0 bases from J, with 9 bases between. This CDR3 is built from 16 residues. The CDR3 here is CASSLAKVISGNTIYF. The CDR3 DNA is TGTGCCAGCAGCTTAGCGAAGGTGATCTCTGGAAACACCATATATTTT.

The chain joins TRBV3-1 to TRBJ2-1; the match to TRBD2 covers 12 bases. Germline V gives CDR1 LGHDT, CDR2 YNNKEL (reference sequence). The CDR3 runs 17 residues. J was trimmed by 5 bases and V by 3 bases; bases with no gene match: 8. The DNA of the CDR3 is TGTGCCAGCAGCCACTGGACTAGCGGGGACGGGAACAATGAGCAGTTCTTC. Translated: CASSHWTSGDGNNEQFF.

The chain has TRBV6-5 and TRBJ2-3; the D gene is possibly TRBD2 (5 bases). The V gene lost 7 bases and the J gene lost 0 bases, with 5 bases spanning the gap. The germline V gene has CDR1 MNHEY and CDR2 SVGAGI. The CDR3 sequence is 12 residues long. The CDR3 spells CASTGSTDTQYF. The CDR3 region has the DNA TGTGCCAGCACGGGGAGCACAGATACGCAGTATTTT.

The gene calls are TRBV10-3 and TRBJ2-1; TRBD1 aligns across 9 bases. The CDR3 sequence is 15 residues long. After removal of 0 bases from V and 12 bases from J, the junction contained 9 bases not matched to a gene. The germline gives CDR1 ENHRY, CDR2 SYGVKD. The CDR3 protein is CAISESSEQGARQFF. Here the CDR3 DNA reads TGTGCCATCAGTGAGTCTTCGGAACAGGGGGCGAGGCAGTTCTTC.

Only a few counts were recorded for this clonotype. V usage is TRBV7-3 and J usage is TRBJ2-2; TRBD2 matches at 12 bases. This CDR3 has 17 amino acids. Germline V gene data show CDR1 as SGHTA and CDR2 as FQGTGA. V shed 1 base and J 4 bases; nucleotides not matched to a gene: 4. DNA of the CDR3: TGTGCCAGCAGCTTAATACTAGCGGGGGGCCCCACCGGGGAGCTGTTTTTT. Translated, it gives CASSLILAGGPTGELFF.

The rearrangement joins TRBV4-2 to TRBJ1-5; TRBD1 is a possible D gene (5 bases). This CDR3 contains 17 residues. Germline loops: CDR1 LGHNA, CDR2 YNFKEQ. Trimming shortened V by 1 base and J by 0 bases, and 13 bases separated the two germline ends. The CDR3 DNA reads as TGTGCCAGCAGCCAAGGACTTACTGGGGCTAGCAATCAGCCCCAGCATTTT. Translating gives CASSQGLTGASNQPQHF.

The V call is TRBV6-2 or TRBV6-3, the J call TRBJ2-3; tentatively, D is TRBD1 (6 bases). Trimming took 3 bases from V and 2 from J, leaving 9 bases between them. The V gene's germline CDR1 is MNHEY and CDR2 SVGEGT. This CDR3 is built from 14 residues. The DNA of the CDR3 is TGTGCCAGCAGTTATGACAGGCTCACAGATACGCAGTATTTT. It specifies CASSYDRLTDTQYF.

This clonotype was seen a few times. The CDR3 nucleotides are TGTGCCAGCGTCCTTAGGGAGACCCAGTACTTC. Translated: CASVLRETQYF. V usage is TRBV7-8 and J usage is TRBJ2-5; D is ambiguous. The CDR3 sequence is 11 residues long. Germline-derived CDR1 and CDR2 are SGHVS and FQNEAQ. V was shortened by 8 bases and J by 5 bases, with 9 bases between the two germline ends.

Only a few counts were recorded for this clonotype. The V gene is TRBV4-3, the J gene TRBJ2-7, with TRBD2 matching 7 bases. J gave up 3 bases and V 0 bases, and 8 bases lay outside the gene matches. The CDR3 totals 16 residues. Germline CDR1 is LGHNA and CDR2 is YSLEER. The CDR3 reads CASSQEIPWGGYEQYV. The DNA for the CDR3 is TGCGCCAGCAGCCAAGAGATCCCCTGGGGGGGCTACGAGCAGTACGTC.

The V and J genes are TRBV12-3 or TRBV12-4 and TRBJ1-1; TRBD1 is a possible D gene (6 bases). V lost 4 bases, J lost 1 base, and 13 bases lay in between. The CDR3 extends over 15 amino acids. In DNA, the CDR3 is TGTGCCAGCAGTTCGGTCCAGGGGCCGAACACTGAAGCTTTCTTT. It encodes CASSSVQGPNTEAFF.

The chain couples TRBV19 to TRBJ2-6; D might be TRBD2 (6 bases). The V end lost 3 bases, the J end lost 0 bases, and 15 bases lay between the germline ends. The germline gives CDR1 LNHDA, CDR2 SQIVND (reference sequence). The CDR3 runs to 18 residues. This CDR3 is CASSMGGPQFSGANVLTF. For the CDR3, the DNA is TGTGCCAGTAGTATGGGAGGACCACAATTCTCTGGGGCCAACGTCCTGACTTTC.

CDR3 DNA sequence: TGTGCCAGTAGTCCGTGGACAGGGGGTAAAACTGAAGCTTTCTTT. Translating gives CASSPWTGGKTEAFF. V is TRBV19 and J is TRBJ1-1; 10 nucleotides match TRBD1. V gave up 5 bases and J gave up 5 bases; unmatched junction bases: 8. The germline CDR1 and CDR2 sequences are LNHDA and SQIVND (reference sequence). The CDR3 loop spans 15 amino acids.

The chain employs TRBV7-6 and TRBJ2-3, with D perhaps TRBD2 (7 bases). The CDR3 totals 15 residues. V gave up 5 bases and J gave up 2 bases, with 14 bases separating them. Germline V gives CDR1 SGHVS, CDR2 FNYEAQ. CDR3 amino acids: CASSPRGPLTDTQYF. DNA of the CDR3: TGTGCCAGCAGCCCGCGGGGGCCCCTCACAGATACGCAGTATTTT.